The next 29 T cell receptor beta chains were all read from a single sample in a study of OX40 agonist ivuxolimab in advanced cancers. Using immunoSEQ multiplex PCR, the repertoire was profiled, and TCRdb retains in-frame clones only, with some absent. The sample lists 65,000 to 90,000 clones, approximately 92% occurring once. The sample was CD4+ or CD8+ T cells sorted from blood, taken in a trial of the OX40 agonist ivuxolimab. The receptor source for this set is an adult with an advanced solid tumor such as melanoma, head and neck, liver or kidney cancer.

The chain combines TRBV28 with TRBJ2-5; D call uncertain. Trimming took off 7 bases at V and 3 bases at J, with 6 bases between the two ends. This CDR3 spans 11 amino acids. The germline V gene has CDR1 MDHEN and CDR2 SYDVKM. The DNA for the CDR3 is TGTGCCAGCATGGTCGAAGAGACCCAGTACTTC. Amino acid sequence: CASMVEETQYF. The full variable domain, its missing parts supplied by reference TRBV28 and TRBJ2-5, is DVKVTQSSRYLVKRTGEKVFLECVQDMDHENMFWYRQDPGLGLRLIYFSYDVKMKEKGDIPEGYSVSREKKERFSLILESASTNQTSMYLCASMVEETQYFGPGTRLLVL.

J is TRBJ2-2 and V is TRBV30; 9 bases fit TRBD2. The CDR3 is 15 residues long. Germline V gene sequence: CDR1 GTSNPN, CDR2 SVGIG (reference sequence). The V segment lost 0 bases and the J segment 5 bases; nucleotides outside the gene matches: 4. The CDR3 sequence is CAWSVGLAGTGELFF. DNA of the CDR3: TGTGCCTGGAGTGTAGGGCTAGCGGGAACCGGGGAGCTGTTTTTT. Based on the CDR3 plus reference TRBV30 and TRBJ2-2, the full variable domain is SQTIHQWPATLVQPVGSPLSLECTVEGTSNPNLYWYRQAAGRGLQLLFYSVGIGQISSEVPQNLSASRPQDRQFILSSKKLLLSDSGFYLCAWSVGLAGTGELFFGEGSRLTVL.

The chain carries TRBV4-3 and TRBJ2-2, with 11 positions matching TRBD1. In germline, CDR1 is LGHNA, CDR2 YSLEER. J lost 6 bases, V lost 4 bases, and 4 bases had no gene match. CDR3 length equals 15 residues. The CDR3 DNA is TGCGCCAGCAGCCGAGGACAGGGGGCGGCCGGGGAGCTGTTTTTT. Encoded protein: CASSRGQGAAGELFF.

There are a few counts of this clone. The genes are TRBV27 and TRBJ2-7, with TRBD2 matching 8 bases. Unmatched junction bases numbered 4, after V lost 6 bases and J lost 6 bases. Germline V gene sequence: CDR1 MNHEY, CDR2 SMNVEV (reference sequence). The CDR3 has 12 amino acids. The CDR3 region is CASSIRGGEQYF. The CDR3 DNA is TGTGCCAGCAGCATACGGGGGGGCGAGCAGTACTTC.

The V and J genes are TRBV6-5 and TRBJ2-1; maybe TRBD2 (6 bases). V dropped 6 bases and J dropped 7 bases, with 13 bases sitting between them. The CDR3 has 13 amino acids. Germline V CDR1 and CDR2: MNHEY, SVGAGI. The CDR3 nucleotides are TGTGCCAGCAGAAGACTAGGGGAGAATGAGCAGTTCTTC. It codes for CASRRLGENEQFF.

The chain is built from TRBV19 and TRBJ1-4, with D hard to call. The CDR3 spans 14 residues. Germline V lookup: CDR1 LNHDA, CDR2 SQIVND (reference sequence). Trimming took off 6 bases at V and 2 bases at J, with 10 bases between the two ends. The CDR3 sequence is CASRHMVTNEKLFF. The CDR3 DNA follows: TGTGCCAGTAGGCACATGGTCACTAATGAAAAACTGTTTTTT.

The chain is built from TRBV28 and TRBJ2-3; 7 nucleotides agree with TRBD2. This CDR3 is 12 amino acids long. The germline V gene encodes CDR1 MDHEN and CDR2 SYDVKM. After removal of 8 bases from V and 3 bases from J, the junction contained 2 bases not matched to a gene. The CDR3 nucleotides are TGTGCCAGCGGACTAGAGACAGATACGCAGTATTTT. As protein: CASGLETDTQYF.

This CDR3 reads CASRRELADTQYF. CDR3 in DNA: TGTGCCAGCCGGCGGGAGTTAGCAGATACGCAGTATTTT. The chain couples TRBV5-4 to TRBJ2-3; TRBD2 matches at 7 bases. The CDR3 has 13 residues. The junction had 6 bases not matched to a gene; V was cut back by 7 bases and J by 4 bases. Germline V gene data show CDR1 as SGHNT and CDR2 as YYREEE (reference sequence).

The CDR3 sequence: CASSSATRQPQHF. CDR3 DNA: TGTGCCAGCAGCTCCGCTACTAGGCAGCCCCAGCATTTT. This sequence joins TRBV7-3 and TRBJ1-5; unclear D gene. Germline-derived CDR1 and CDR2 are SGHTA and FQGTGA. The CDR3 totals 13 residues. V lost 4 bases and J 7 bases, leaving 11 bases between the germline ends.

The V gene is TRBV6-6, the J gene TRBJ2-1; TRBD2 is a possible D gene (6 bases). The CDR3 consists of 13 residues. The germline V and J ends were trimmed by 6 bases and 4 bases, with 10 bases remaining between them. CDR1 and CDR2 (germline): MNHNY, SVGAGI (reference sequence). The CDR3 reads CASRPSVYNEQFF. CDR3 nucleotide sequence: TGTGCCAGCAGACCTAGCGTTTACAATGAGCAGTTCTTC.

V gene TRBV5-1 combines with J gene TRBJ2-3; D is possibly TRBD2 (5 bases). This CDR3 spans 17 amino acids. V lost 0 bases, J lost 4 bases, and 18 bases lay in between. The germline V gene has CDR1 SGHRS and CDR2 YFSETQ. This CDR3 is CASSLVATLLRADTQYF. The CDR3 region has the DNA TGCGCCAGCAGCTTGGTAGCGACCCTTTTGAGAGCAGATACGCAGTATTTT.

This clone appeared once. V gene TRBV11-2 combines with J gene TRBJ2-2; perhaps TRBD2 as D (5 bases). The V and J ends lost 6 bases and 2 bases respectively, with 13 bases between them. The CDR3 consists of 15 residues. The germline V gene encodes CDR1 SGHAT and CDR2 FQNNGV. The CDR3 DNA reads TGTGCCAGCAGACCTAGCCGAACAAACACCGGGGAGCTGTTTTTT. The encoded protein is CASRPSRTNTGELFF.

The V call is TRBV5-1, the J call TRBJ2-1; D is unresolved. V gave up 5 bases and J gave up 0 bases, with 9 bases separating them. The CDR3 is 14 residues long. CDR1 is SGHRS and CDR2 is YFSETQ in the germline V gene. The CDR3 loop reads CASRETNSYNEQFF. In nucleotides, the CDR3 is TGCGCCAGCAGGGAAACAAACTCCTACAATGAGCAGTTCTTC.

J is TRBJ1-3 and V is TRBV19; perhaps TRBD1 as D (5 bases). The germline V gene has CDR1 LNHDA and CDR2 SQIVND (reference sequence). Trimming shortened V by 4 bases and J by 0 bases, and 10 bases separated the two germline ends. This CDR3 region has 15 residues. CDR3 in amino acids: CASSRGQPSGNTIYF. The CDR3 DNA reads TGTGCCAGTAGTAGGGGCCAACCCTCTGGAAACACCATATATTTT.

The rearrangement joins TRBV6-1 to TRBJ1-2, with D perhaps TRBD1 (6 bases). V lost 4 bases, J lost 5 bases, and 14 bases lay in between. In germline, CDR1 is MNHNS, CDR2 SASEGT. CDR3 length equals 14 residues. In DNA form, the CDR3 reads TGTGCCAGCAGTGGACAAACAGGGCCATATGGCTACACCTTC. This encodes CASSGQTGPYGYTF.

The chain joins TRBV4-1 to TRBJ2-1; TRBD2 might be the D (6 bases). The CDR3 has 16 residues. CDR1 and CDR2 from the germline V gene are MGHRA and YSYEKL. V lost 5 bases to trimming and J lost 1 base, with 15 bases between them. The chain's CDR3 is CASSKLEGSSYNEQFF. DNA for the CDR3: TGCGCCAGCAGCAAACTGGAGGGCTCGTCCTACAATGAGCAGTTCTTC.

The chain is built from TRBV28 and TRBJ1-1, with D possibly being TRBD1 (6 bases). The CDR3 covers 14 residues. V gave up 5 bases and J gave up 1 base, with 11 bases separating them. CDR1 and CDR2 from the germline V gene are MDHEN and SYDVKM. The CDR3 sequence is CASSPQGRNTEAFF. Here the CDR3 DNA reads TGTGCCAGCAGTCCCCAGGGGCGGAACACTGAAGCTTTCTTT.

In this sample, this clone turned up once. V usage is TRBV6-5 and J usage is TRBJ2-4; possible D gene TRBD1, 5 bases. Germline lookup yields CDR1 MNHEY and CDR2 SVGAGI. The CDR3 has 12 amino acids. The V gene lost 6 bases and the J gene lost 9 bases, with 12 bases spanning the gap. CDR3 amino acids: CASSPSGAIQYF. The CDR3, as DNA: TGTGCCAGCAGCCCCTCTGGGGCCATTCAGTACTTC.

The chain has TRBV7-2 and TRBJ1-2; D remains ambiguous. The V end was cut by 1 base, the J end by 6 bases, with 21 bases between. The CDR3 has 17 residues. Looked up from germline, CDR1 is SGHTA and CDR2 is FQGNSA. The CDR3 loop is CASSLDRSVATKNGYTF. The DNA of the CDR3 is TGTGCCAGCAGCTTAGATAGGTCTGTGGCGACGAAAAATGGCTACACCTTC.

The CDR3 sequence: CASSRQDTQYF. As DNA, the CDR3 is TGTGCCAGCAGCCGGCAAGATACGCAGTATTTT. The V call is TRBV6-5, the J call TRBJ2-3; D gene ambiguous. The CDR3 is 11 amino acids. CDR1 and CDR2 from the germline V gene are MNHEY and SVGAGI. The V and J ends lost 6 bases and 5 bases respectively, with 6 bases between them.

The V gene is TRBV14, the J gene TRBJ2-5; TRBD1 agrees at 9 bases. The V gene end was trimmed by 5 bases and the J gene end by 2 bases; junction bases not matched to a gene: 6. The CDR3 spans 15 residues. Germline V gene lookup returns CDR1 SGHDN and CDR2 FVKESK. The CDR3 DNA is TGTGCCAGCAGCAGAAGACAGGGGGGTCAAGAGACCCAGTACTTC. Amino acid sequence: CASSRRQGGQETQYF.

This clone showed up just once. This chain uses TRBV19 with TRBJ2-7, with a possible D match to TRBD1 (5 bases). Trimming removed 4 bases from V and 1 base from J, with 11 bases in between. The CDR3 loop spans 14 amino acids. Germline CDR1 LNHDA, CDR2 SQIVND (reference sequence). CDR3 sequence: CASSNSRASYEQYF. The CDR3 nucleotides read TGTGCCAGTAGTAACAGCAGGGCTTCCTACGAGCAGTACTTC.

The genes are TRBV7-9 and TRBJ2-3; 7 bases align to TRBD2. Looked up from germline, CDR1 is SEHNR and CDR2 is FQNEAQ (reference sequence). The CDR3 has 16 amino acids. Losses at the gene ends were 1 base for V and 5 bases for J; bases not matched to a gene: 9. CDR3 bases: TGTGCCAGCAGCTTAGGGCTAGCGGAGGACGTAGATACGCAGTATTTT. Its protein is CASSLGLAEDVDTQYF.

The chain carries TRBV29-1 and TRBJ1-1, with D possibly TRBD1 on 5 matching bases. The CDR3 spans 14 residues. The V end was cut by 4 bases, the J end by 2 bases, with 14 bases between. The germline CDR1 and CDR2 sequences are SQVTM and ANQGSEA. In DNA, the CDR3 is TGCAGCGTTGTACGACAGCTTAGTAACACTGAAGCTTTCTTT. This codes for CSVVRQLSNTEAFF.

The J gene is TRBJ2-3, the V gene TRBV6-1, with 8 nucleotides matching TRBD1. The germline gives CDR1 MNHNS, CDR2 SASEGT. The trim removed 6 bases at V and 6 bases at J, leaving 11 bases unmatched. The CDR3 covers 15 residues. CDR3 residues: CASRGQGQFRDTQYF. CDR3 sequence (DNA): TGTGCCAGCAGAGGACAGGGACAGTTCAGGGATACGCAGTATTTT.

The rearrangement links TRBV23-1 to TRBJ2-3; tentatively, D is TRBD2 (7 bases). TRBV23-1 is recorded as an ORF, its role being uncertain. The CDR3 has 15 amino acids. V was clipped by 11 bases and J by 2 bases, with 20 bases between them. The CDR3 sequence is CAGGPREVLTDTQYF. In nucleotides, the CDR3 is TGCGCCGGGGGGCCCCGGGAGGTCCTCACAGATACGCAGTATTTT.

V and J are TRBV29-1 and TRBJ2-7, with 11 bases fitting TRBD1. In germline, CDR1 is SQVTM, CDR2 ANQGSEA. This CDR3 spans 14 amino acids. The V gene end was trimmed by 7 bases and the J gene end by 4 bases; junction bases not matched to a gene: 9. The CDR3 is CSEYFRDRGYEQYF. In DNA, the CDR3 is TGCAGCGAATACTTCCGGGACAGGGGGTACGAGCAGTACTTC.

The CDR3 coding sequence is TGTGCCAGCAGCCCTCGGTTGCACGAGCAGTACTTC. It yields the protein CASSPRLHEQYF. The chain employs TRBV7-2 and TRBJ2-7; D gene unclear. CDR1 SGHTA and CDR2 FQGNSA come from the germline V gene. The V end was cut by 5 bases, the J end by 5 bases, with 10 bases between. The length of the CDR3 is 12 residues.

CDR3 protein: CASSLIDGLEQYF. CDR3 nucleotides: TGTGCCAGCAGCTTAATAGACGGGCTCGAGCAGTACTTC. V and J are TRBV7-3 and TRBJ2-7; D is unclear. The germline CDR1 and CDR2 sequences are SGHTA and FQGTGA. The V gene lost 1 base and the J gene lost 6 bases, with 10 bases spanning the gap. The CDR3 sequence is 13 residues long.